This passage covers 3 T cell receptor beta chains from one sample sequenced in a study of CD4+ T cells in melanoma. Libraries were prepared by immunoSEQ multiplex PCR; TCRdb keeps only in-frame clonotypes and omits some of them. The repertoire holds some 110,000 clones, with around 93% as singletons. The sequencing input was peripheral blood. The source of these receptors is a human donor with melanoma.

The chain employs TRBV5-4 and TRBJ2-1; D may be TRBD1 (5 bases). With 0 bases removed from V and 5 bases from J, the gap between germline ends came to 12 bases. This CDR3 comprises 15 residues. The V gene's germline CDR1 is SGHNT and CDR2 YYREEE (reference sequence). CDR3 coding DNA: TGTGCCAGCAGCTTGGTGGGGCTTCAAGACAATGAGCAGTTCTTC. The encoded protein is CASSLVGLQDNEQFF.

The V and J genes are TRBV7-9 and TRBJ2-2; D not certain. The CDR3 sequence is 15 residues long. Germline-derived CDR1 and CDR2 are SEHNR and FQNEAQ (reference sequence). With 1 base removed from V and 6 bases from J, the gap between germline ends came to 12 bases. Written as DNA, the CDR3 is TGTGCCAGCAGCTTAGTCCTGGGGAAAGCCGGGGAGCTGTTTTTT. It translates to CASSLVLGKAGELFF.

The chain combines TRBV7-8 with TRBJ2-7; 10 nucleotides align to TRBD1. Germline V gene sequence: CDR1 SGHVS, CDR2 FQNEAQ. The CDR3 consists of 13 residues. Trimming at V came to 5 bases and at J to 6 bases, leaving 4 bases not matched to a gene. CDR3 nucleotide sequence: TGTGCCAGCAGCCAAGGACAGGGGGTCGAGCAGTACTTC. Its translation is CASSQGQGVEQYF.